This entry is about one T cell receptor (beta chain). V was pared by 2 bases and J by 4 bases, with 5 bases between. Per the germline V gene, CDR1 is MNHEY and CDR2 is SVGAGI. The CDR3 consists of 12 residues. The entry originates in a study of blood T cell repertoires in COVID-19. As for the study in general: Collection of acute and convalescent COVID-19 samples took place in the United States, Italy and Spain.

Authors' analysis steps: Cell counts per sample came from amplifying reference gene primers. The repertoire was sequenced with immunoSEQ multiplex PCR; TCRdb's copy has only in-frame clones and lacks some. V and J calls and clone size come straight from that table; D and trimming were deduced from the DNA. The sample lists 100,000 or so clones, around 86% occurring once. The sample comprised peripheral blood. The V and J genes are TRBV6-5 and TRBJ2-5; D is unresolved. The clonotype comes from a man of 80 years or more with acute or convalescent COVID-19. The CDR3 is CASSYPGETQYF. DNA of the CDR3: TGTGCCAGCAGTTACCCCGGAGAGACCCAGTACTTC.